A single T cell receptor beta chain is shown here with its context. The CDR3 has 18 residues. Germline CDR1 SEHNR, CDR2 FQNEAQ (reference sequence). Trimming removed 5 bases from V and 0 bases from J; junction bases left unmatched: 9. The data stem from a study of T cell responses to AZD1222 COVID-19 vaccine. Here immunoSEQ multiplex PCR was the method, and the copy in TCRdb shows in-frame clones only, minus some. The data contain some 140,000 clones, roughly 92% of them seen just once; the ten biggest clones take up around 5%. The specimen was peripheral blood, collected on day 0 of AZD1222 vaccination. V is TRBV7-9 and J is TRBJ2-2; the match to TRBD2 covers 10 bases. The TCR originated in an adult in good health. The CDR3 loop reads CASSGAVAGGPNTGELFF. In DNA, the CDR3 is TGTGCCAGCAGCGGTGCGGTAGCGGGGGGACCGAACACCGGGGAGCTGTTTTTT.